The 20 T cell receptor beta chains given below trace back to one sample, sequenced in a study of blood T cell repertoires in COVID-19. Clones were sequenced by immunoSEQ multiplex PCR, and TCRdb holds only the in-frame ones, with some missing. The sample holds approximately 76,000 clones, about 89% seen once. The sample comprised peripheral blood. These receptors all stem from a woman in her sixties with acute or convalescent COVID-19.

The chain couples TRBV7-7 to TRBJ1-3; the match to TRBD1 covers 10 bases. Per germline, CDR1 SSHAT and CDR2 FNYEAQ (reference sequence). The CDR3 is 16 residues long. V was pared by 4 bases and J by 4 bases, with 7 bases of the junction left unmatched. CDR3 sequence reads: CASSYEDRGHGNTIYF. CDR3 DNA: TGTGCCAGCAGCTACGAAGACAGGGGGCACGGAAACACCATATATTTT.

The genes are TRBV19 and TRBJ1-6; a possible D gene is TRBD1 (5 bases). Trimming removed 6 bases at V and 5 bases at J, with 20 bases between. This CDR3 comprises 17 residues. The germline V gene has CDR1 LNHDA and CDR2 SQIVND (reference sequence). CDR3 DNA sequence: TGTGCCAGTAGGATTTTGTCAGGGAACTCTAATAATTCACCCCTCCACTTT. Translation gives CASRILSGNSNNSPLHF.

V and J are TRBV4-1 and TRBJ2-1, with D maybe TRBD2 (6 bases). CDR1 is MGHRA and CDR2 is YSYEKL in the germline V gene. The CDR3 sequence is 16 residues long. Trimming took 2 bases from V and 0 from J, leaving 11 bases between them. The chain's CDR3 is CASSQNRGSSYNEQFF. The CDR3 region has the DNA TGCGCCAGCAGCCAAAACCGGGGGAGCTCCTACAATGAGCAGTTCTTC.

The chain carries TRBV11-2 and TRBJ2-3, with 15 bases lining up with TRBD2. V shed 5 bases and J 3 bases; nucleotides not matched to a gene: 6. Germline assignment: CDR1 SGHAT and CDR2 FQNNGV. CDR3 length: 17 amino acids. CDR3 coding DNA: TGTGCCAGCAGCCGAGGACTAGCGGGGGGGCTAACAGATACGCAGTATTTT. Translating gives CASSRGLAGGLTDTQYF. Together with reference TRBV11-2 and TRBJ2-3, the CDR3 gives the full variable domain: EAGVAQSPRYKIIEKRQSVAFWCNPISGHATLYWYQQILGQGPKLLIQFQNNGVVDDSQLPKDRFSAERLKGVDSTLKIQPAKLEDSAVYLCASSRGLAGGLTDTQYFGPGTRLTVL.

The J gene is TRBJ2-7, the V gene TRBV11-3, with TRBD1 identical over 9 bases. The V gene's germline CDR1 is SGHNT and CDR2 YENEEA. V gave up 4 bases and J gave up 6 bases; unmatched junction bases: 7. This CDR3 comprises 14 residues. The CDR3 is CASSSDPQGAEQYF. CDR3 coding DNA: TGTGCCAGCAGCTCAGACCCACAGGGGGCCGAGCAGTACTTC.

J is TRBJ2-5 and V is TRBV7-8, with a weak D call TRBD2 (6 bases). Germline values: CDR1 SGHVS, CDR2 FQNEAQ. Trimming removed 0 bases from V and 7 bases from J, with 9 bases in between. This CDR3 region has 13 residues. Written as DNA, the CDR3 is TGTGCCAGCAGCTTAGCGCGTAGCGGGACCCAGTACTTC. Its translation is CASSLARSGTQYF.

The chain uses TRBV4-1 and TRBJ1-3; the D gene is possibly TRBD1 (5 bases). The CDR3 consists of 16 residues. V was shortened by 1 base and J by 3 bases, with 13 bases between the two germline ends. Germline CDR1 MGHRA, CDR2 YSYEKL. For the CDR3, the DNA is TGCGCCAGCAGCCAAGGGGGCAGGCGACGTGGAAACACCATATATTTT. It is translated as CASSQGGRRRGNTIYF.

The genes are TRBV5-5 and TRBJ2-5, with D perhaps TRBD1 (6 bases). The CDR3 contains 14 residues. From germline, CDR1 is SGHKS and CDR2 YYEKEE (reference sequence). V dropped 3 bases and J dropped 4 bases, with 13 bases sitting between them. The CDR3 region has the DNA TGTGCCAGCAGCTCACAGGGTCTCTCAGAGACCCAGTACTTC. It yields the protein CASSSQGLSETQYF. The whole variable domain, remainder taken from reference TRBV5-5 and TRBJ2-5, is DAGVTQSPTHLIKTRGQQVTLRCSPISGHKSVSWYQQVLGQGPQFIFQYYEKEERGRGNFPDRFSARQFPNYSSELNVNALLLGDSALYLCASSSQGLSETQYFGPGTRLLVL.

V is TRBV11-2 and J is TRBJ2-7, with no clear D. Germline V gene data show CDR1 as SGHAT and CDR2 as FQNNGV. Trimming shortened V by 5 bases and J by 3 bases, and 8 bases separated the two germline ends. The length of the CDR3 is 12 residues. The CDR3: CASSPPGYEQYF. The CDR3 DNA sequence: TGTGCCAGCAGCCCGCCGGGCTACGAGCAGTACTTC.

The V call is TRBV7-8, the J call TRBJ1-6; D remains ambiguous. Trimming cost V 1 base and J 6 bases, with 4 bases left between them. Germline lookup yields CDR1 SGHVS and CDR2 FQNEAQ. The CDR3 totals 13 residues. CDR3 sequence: CASSLDRNSPLHF. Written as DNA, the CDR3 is TGTGCCAGCAGCTTAGATCGTAATTCACCCCTCCACTTT. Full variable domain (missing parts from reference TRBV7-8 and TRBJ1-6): GAGVSQSPRYKVAKRGQDVALRCDPISGHVSLFWYQQALGQGPEFLTYFQNEAQLDKSGLPSDRFFAERPEGSVSTLKIQRTQQEDSAVYLCASSLDRNSPLHFGNGTRLTVT.

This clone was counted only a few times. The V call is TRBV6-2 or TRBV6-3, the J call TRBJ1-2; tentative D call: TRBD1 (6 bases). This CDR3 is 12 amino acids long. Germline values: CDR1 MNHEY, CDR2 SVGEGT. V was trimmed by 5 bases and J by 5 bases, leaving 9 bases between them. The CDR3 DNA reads TGTGCCAGCAGTAAGAGGGGGTATGGCTACACCTTC. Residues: CASSKRGYGYTF.

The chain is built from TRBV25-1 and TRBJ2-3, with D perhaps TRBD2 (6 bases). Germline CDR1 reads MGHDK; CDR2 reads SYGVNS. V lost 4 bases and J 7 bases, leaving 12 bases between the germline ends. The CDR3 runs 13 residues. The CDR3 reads CASSGGGINTQYF. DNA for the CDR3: TGTGCCAGCAGTGGTGGAGGGATTAATACGCAGTATTTT.

This CDR3 reads CATSRGGLAGNTQYF. DNA of the CDR3: TGTGCCACCAGCAGAGGGGGACTAGCGGGGAATACGCAGTATTTT. The chain employs TRBV15 and TRBJ2-3, with 13 bases that match TRBD2. V shed 1 base, J shed 7 bases, and the junction held 2 bases outside the gene matches. Germline V gives CDR1 LNHNV, CDR2 YYDKDF (reference sequence). The CDR3 runs to 15 residues. Complete variable domain (other parts from reference TRBV15 and TRBJ2-3): DAMVIQNPRYQVTQFGKPVTLSCSQTLNHNVMYWYQQKSSQAPKLLFHYYDKDFNNEADTPDNFQSRRPNTSFCFLDIRSPGLGDTAMYLCATSRGGLAGNTQYFGPGTRLTVL.

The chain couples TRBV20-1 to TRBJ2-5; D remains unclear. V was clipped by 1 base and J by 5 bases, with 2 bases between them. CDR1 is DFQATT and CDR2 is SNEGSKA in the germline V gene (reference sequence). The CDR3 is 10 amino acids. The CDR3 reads CSARAETQYF. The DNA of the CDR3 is TGCAGTGCTAGAGCGGAGACCCAGTACTTC.

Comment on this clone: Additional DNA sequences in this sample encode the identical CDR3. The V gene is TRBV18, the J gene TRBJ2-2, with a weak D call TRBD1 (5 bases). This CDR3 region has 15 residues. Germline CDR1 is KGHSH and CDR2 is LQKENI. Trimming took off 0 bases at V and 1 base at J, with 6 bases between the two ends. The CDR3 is CASSPPRGNTGELFF. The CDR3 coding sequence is TGTGCCAGCTCACCACCTAGGGGGAACACCGGGGAGCTGTTTTTT.

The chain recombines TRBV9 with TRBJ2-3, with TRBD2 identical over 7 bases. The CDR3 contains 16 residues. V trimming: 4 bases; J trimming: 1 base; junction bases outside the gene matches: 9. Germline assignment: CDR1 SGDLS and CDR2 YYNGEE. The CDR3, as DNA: TGTGCCAGCAGCCTAGGGAGGGGACGGGGCACAGATACGCAGTATTTT. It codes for CASSLGRGRGTDTQYF.

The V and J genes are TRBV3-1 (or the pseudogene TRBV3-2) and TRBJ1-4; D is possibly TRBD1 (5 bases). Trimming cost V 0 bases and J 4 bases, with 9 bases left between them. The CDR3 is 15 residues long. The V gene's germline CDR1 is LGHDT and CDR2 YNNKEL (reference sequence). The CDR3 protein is CASSQEGAFNEKLFF. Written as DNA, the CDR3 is TGTGCCAGCAGCCAAGAAGGGGCCTTTAATGAAAAACTGTTTTTT.

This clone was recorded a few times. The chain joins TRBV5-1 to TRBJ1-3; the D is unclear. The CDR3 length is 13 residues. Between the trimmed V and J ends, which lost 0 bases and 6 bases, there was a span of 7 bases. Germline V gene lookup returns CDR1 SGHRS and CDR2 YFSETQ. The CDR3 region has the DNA TGCGCCAGCAGCTTGGATACAGAAAACACCATATATTTT. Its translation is CASSLDTENTIYF.

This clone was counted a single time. CDR3 DNA: TGTGCCAGCAGCCTCGGACAGGGCACAGATACGCAGTATTTT. Protein product: CASSLGQGTDTQYF. The rearrangement joins TRBV7-6 to TRBJ2-3, with 7 positions matching TRBD1. J lost 1 base, V lost 5 bases, and 3 bases had no gene match. CDR3 length: 14 amino acids. The germline V gene encodes CDR1 SGHVS and CDR2 FNYEAQ.

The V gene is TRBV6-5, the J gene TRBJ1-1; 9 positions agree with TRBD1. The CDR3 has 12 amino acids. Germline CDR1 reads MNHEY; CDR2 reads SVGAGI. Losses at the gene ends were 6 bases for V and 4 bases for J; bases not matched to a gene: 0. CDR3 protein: CASRTGGTEAFF. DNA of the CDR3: TGTGCCAGCAGGACAGGGGGCACTGAAGCTTTCTTT.